This note documents a single TCR beta chain sequence. Its antigen is as yet unknown. The source of the sample is a study of cytomegalovirus exposure and HLA in healthy donors. General study points: Follow-up analysis later connected one missense variant in DCLRE1C with trimming of TCR beta V- and J-genes. Earlier analysis yielded a pattern in which most TCR beta V segments were productive about 87% or about 30% of the time. Accurate predictions that matched the HLA-A and HLA-B alleles of most subjects were reportedly made from TCR beta sequences.

CDR3 length: 16 amino acids. CDR1 and CDR2 (germline): SGHNT, YYREEE (reference sequence). The V end was cut by 0 bases, the J end by 0 bases, with 12 bases between. PCR primers comprised 60 Vbeta and 13 Jbeta primers. Libraries were prepared by immunoSEQ multiplex PCR; TCRdb keeps only in-frame clonotypes and omits some of them. The sample records 150,000 to 200,000 clones, approximately 80% being singletons. The sample consisted of PBMCs. The chain recombines TRBV5-4 with TRBJ1-2, with D tentatively TRBD1 (5 bases). This sequence originates from a man under 40 in good health and CMV-seropositive. CDR3 sequence reads: CASSLGGRVSNYGYTF. CDR3 nucleotides: TGTGCCAGCAGCTTGGGCGGCAGGGTATCTAACTATGGCTACACCTTC.